The entry below gives a single T cell receptor beta chain sequence along with its context. The data were obtained in a study of cytomegalovirus exposure and HLA in healthy donors. The germline V gene encodes CDR1 SQVTM and CDR2 ANQGSEA. Trimming removed 2 bases from V and 2 bases from J, with 9 bases in between. The CDR3 has 13 amino acids. A multiplex PCR was run with 60 Vbeta primers and 13 Jbeta primers. Sequencing was performed with immunoSEQ multiplex PCR; in TCRdb, only in-frame clones are kept and a portion is missing. The sample carries some 130,000 clones, 75% to 85% recorded once. The chain has TRBV29-1 and TRBJ1-1; no reliable D call. The material sequenced was PBMCs. This clonotype originated in a male donor in good health and CMV-seropositive. This CDR3 is CSVEFLANTEAFF. CDR3 DNA sequence: TGCAGCGTTGAATTCCTAGCCAACACTGAAGCTTTCTTT. Based on the CDR3 plus reference TRBV29-1 and TRBJ1-1, the full variable domain is SAVISQKPSRDICQRGTSLTIQCQVDSQVTMMFWYRQQPGQSLTLIATANQGSEATYESGFVIDKFPISRPNLTFSTLTVSNMSPEDSSIYLCSVEFLANTEAFFGQGTRLTVV.